A single sample gave rise to the 3 T cell receptor beta chains below, sequenced in a study of blood T cell repertoires in COVID-19. Only in-frame clones appear in the TCRdb table, and some are missing; sequencing was by immunoSEQ multiplex PCR. The sample includes a few hundred thousand clones, under 90% of them seen just once. Input material: PBMCs or T cells enriched from blood (not recorded which). The receptors were gathered from a woman in her twenties or thirties who had recovered from COVID-19.

This chain joins TRBV30 and TRBJ1-6; D is ambiguous. CDR1 is GTSNPN and CDR2 is SVGIG in the germline V gene (reference sequence). V gave up 1 base and J gave up 6 bases, with 4 bases separating them. This CDR3 is built from 12 residues. In DNA form, the CDR3 reads TGTGCCTGGAGTGGCAGTAATTCACCCCTCCACTTT. Encoded protein: CAWSGSNSPLHF.

The chain employs TRBV29-1 and TRBJ2-1; TRBD1 matches 9 bases. This CDR3 spans 14 amino acids. CDR1 is SQVTM, CDR2 ANQGSEA, per germline. V was pared by 4 bases and J by 7 bases, with 8 bases of the junction left unmatched. CDR3 sequence: CSVGRGTGLNEQFF. Written as DNA, the CDR3 is TGCAGCGTTGGTCGGGGGACAGGGCTTAATGAGCAGTTCTTC.

This clone was recorded a few times. The genes are TRBV18 and TRBJ1-1; D possibly corresponds to TRBD1 (5 bases). Germline-derived CDR1 and CDR2 are KGHSH and LQKENI. V was pared by 0 bases and J by 4 bases, with 9 bases between. The CDR3 covers 14 residues. CDR3 region: CASSPPAGFTEAFF. In nucleotides, the CDR3 is TGTGCCAGCTCACCACCGGCAGGGTTCACTGAAGCTTTCTTT.